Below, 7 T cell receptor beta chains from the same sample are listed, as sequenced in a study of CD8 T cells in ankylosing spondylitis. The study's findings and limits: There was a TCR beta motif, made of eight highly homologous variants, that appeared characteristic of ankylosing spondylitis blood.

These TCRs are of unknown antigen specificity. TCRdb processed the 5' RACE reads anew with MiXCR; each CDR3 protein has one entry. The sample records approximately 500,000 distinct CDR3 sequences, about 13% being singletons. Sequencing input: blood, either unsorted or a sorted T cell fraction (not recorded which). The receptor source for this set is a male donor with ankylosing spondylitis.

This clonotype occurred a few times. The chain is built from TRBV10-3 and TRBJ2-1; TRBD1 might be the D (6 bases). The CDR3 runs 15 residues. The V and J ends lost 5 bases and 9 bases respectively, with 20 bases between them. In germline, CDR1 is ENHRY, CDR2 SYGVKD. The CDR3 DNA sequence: TGTGCCATCAGTTTGGGGACACGGTTCGTCAGTGAGCAGTTCTTC. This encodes CAISLGTRFVSEQFF.

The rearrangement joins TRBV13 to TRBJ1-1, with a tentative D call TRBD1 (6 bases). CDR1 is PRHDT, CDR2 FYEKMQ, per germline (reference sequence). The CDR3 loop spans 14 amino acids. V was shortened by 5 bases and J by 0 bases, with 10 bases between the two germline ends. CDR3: CASSAWTVNTEAFF. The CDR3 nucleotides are TGTGCCAGCAGCGCCTGGACAGTGAACACTGAAGCTTTCTTT.

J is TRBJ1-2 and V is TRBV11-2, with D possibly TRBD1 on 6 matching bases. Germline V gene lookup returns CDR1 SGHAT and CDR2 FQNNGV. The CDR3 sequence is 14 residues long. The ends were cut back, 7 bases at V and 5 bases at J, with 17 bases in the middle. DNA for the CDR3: TGTGCCAGCAACTTTGGGGGCGCTCGTTATGGCTACACCTTC. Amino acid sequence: CASNFGGARYGYTF.

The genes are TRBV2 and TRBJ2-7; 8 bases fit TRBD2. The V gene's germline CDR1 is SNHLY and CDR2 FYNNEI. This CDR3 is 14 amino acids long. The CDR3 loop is CASREAGEGSQQYV. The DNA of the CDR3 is TGTGCCAGCAGGGAAGCGGGAGAGGGCTCCCAGCAGTACGTC.

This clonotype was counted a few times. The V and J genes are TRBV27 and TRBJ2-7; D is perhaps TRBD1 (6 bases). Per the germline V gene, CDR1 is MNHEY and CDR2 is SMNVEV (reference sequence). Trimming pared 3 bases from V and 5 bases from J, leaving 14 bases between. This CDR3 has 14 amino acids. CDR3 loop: CASSFQGMSHEQYF. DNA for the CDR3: TGTGCCAGCAGTTTCCAGGGGATGTCGCACGAGCAGTACTTC.

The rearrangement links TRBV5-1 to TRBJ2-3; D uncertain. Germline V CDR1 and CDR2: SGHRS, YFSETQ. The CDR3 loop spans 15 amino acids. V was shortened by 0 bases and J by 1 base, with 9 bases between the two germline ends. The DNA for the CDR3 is TGCGCCAGCAGCTTGGTGGCCCCCGGCACAGATACGCAGTATTTT. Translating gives CASSLVAPGTDTQYF.

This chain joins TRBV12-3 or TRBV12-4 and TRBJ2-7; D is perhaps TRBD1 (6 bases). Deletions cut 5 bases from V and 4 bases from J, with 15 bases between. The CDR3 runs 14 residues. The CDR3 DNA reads TGTGCCAGCAGTCTTCAGGACAGTGGATACGAGCAGTACGTC. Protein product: CASSLQDSGYEQYV.